This T cell receptor (beta chain) derives from a study of blood T cell repertoires in COVID-19. Study as a whole: Both acute and convalescent COVID-19 samples were obtained from the United States, Italy and Spain. The cDNA or gDNA used as material had been derived from T cells, B-cell-depleted T cells, or PBMCs.

The length of the CDR3 is 14 residues. The V segment lost 5 bases and the J segment 4 bases; nucleotides outside the gene matches: 2. The V gene's germline CDR1 is SGHAT and CDR2 FQNNGV. The authors' processing: Estimation of nucleated cell counts was performed using reference gene primer amplification. Clones were read by immunoSEQ multiplex PCR, and TCRdb kept only the in-frame ones, dropping some. V and J calls and clone size are given by that table; D and trimming were obtained from the DNA. The sample contains approximately 400,000 clones, 70% to 90% of which appear only once. The clonotype originates from a man aged 35-49 years with acute or convalescent COVID-19. This chain uses TRBV11-2 with TRBJ1-6, with 7 bases aligning to TRBD1. The specimen was peripheral blood. DNA for the CDR3: TGTGCCAGCAGCCGGGACAGTTATAATTCACCCCTCCACTTT. Protein product: CASSRDSYNSPLHF.